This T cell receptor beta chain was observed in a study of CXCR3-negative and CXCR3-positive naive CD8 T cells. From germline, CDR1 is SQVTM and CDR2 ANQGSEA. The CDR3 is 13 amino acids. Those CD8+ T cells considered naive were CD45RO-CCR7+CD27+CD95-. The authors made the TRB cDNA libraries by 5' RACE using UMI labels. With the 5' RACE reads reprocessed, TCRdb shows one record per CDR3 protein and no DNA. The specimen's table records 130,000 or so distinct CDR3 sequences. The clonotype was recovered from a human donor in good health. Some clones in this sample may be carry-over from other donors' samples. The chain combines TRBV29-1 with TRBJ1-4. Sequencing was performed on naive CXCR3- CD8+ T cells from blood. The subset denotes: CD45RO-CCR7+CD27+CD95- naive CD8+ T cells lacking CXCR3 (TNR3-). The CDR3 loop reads CSVLLGPNEKLFF.